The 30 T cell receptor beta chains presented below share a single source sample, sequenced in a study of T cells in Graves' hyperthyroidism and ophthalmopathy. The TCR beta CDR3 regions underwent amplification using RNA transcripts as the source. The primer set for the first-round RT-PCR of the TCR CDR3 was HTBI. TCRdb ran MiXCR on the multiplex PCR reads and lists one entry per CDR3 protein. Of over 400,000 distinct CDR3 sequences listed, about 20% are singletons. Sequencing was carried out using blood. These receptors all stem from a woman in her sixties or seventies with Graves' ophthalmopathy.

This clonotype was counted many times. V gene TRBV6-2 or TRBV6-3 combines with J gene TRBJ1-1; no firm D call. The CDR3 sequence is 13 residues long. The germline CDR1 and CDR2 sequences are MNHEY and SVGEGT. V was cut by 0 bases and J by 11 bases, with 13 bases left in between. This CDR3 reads CASSYSVSHRAFF. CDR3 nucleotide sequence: TGTGCCAGCAGTTACTCGGTCTCCCATCGGGCTTTCTTT.

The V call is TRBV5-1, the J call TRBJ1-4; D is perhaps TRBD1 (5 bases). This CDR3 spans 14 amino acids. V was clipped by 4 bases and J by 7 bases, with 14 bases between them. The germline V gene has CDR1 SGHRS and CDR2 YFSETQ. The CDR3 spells CASSLKGRSEKLFF. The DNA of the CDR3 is TGCGCCAGCAGCCTCAAGGGGAGGAGTGAAAAACTGTTTTTT.

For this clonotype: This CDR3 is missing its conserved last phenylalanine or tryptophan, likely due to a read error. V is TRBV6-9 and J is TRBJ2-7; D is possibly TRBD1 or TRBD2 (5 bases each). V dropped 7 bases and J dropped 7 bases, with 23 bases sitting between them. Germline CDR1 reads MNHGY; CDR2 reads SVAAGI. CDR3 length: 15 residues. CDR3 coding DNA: TGTGCCAGCATGGGGGTCAAGGGGACGCTTCGGGAGCAGTACCTC. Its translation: CASMGVKGTLREQYL.

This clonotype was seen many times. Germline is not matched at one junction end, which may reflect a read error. Here the CDR3 DNA reads TGTGCCAGCAGTTTGTCGTTAGCGGGAGGGAATGAGCAGTTCTTC. Translation: CASSLSLAGGNEQFF. J is TRBJ2-1 and V is TRBV5-1; 11 bases agree with TRBD2. CDR3 length: 15 residues. CDR1 is SGHRS and CDR2 is YFSETQ in the germline V gene. The full variable domain, completed using reference TRBV5-1 and TRBJ2-1, is KAGVTQTPRYLIKTRGQQVTLSCSPISGHRSVSWYQQTPGQGLQFLFEYFSETQRNKGNFPGRFSGRQFSNSRSEMNVSTLELGDSALYLCASSLSLAGGNEQFFGPGTRLTVL.

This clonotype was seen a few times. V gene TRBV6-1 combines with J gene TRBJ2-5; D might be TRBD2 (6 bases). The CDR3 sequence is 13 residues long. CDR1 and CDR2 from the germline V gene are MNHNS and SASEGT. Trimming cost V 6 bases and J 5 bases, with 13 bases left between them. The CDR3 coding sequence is TGTGCCAGCAGCTACACTAGCACTGAGACCCAGTACTTC. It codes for CASSYTSTETQYF.

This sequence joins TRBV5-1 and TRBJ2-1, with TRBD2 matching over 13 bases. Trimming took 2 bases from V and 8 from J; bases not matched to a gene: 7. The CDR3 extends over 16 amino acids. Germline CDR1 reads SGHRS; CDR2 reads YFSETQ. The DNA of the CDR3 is TGCGCCAGCAGCTTAACCGGGACTAGCGGGATGTATGAGCAGTTCTTC. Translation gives CASSLTGTSGMYEQFF.

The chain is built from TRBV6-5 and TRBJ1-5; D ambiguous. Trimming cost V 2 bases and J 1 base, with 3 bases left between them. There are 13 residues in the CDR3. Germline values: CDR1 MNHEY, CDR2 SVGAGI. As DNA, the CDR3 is TGTGCCAGCAGTTACCTCAGCAATCAGCCCCAGCATTTT. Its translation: CASSYLSNQPQHF.

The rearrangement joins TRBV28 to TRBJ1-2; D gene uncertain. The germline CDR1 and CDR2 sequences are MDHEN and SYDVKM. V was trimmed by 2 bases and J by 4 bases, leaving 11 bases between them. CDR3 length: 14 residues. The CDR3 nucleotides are TGTGCCAGCAGTTTAGAGGCAATTAGCTATGGCTACACCTTC. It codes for CASSLEAISYGYTF.

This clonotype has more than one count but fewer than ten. CDR3 residues: CASRGTFHNEQFF. The CDR3, as DNA: TGTGCCAGCAGAGGGACTTTTCACAATGAGCAGTTCTTC. The gene calls are TRBV2 and TRBJ2-1; D perhaps matches TRBD2 (6 bases). Germline V gene sequence: CDR1 SNHLY, CDR2 FYNNEI. CDR3 size: 13 residues. The V end lost 6 bases, the J end lost 5 bases, and 11 bases lay between the germline ends. Full variable domain (rest looked up from reference TRBV2 and TRBJ2-1): EPEVTQTPSHQVTQMGQEVILRCVPISNHLYFYWYRQILGQKVEFLVSFYNNEISEKSEIFDDQFSVERPDGSNFTLKIRSTKLEDSAMYFCASRGTFHNEQFFGPGTRLTVL.

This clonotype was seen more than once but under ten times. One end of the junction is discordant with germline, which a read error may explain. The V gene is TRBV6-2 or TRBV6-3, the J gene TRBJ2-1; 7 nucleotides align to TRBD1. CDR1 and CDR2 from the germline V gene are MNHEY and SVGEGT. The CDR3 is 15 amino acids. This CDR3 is CAGSYARGGWNEQFF. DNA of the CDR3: TGTGCCGGCAGTTACGCGAGAGGGGGCTGGAATGAGCAGTTCTTC.

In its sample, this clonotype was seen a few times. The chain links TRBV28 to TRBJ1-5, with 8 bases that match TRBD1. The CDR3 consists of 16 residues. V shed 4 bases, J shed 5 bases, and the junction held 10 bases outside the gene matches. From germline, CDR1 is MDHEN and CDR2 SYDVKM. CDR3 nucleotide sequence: TGTGCCAGCAGTTCCCCTGGACAGGGCAAATATCAGCCCCAGCATTTT. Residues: CASSSPGQGKYQPQHF. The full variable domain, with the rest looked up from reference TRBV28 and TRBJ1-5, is DVKVTQSSRYLVKRTGEKVFLECVQDMDHENMFWYRQDPGLGLRLIYFSYDVKMKEKGDIPEGYSVSREKKERFSLILESASTNQTSMYLCASSSPGQGKYQPQHFGDGTRLSIL.

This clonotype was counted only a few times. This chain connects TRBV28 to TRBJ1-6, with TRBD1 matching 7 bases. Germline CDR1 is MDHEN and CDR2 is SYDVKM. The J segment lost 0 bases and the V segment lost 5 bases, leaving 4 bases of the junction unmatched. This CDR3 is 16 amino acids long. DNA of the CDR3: TGTGCCAGCAGTGACCGACAGGGCTCCTATAATTCACCCCTCCACTTT. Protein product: CASSDRQGSYNSPLHF.

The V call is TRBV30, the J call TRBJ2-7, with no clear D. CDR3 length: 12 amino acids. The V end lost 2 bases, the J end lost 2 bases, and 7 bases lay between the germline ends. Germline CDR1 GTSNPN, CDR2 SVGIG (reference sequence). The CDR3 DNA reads TGTGCCTGGAGTTTGACCGCCTACGAGCAGTACTTC. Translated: CAWSLTAYEQYF.

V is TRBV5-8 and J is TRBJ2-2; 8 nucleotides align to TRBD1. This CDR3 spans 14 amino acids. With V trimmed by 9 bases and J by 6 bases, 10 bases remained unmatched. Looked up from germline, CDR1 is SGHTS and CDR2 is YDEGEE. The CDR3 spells CATRGRGLAGELFF. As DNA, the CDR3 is TGTGCCACACGCGGCAGGGGGCTAGCCGGGGAGCTGTTTTTT. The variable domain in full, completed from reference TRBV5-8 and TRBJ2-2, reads EAGVTQSPTHLIKTRGQQATLRCSPISGHTSVYWYQQALGLGLQFLLWYDEGEERNRGNFPPRFSGRQFPNYSSELNVNALELEDSALYLCATRGRGLAGELFFGEGSRLTVL.

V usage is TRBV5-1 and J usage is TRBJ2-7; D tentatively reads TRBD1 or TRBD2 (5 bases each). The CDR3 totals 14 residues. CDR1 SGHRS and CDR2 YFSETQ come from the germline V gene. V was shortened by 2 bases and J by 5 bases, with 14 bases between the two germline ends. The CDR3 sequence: CASSLTGGDHEQYF. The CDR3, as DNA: TGCGCCAGCAGCTTAACAGGAGGTGATCACGAGCAGTACTTC.

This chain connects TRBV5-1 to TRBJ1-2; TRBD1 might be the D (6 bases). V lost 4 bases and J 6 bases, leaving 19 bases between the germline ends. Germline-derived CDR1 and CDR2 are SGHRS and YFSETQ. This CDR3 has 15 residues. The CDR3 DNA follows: TGCGCCAGCAGCCTGTGGGGGCCCGAGGAAAATGGCTACACCTTC. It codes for CASSLWGPEENGYTF.

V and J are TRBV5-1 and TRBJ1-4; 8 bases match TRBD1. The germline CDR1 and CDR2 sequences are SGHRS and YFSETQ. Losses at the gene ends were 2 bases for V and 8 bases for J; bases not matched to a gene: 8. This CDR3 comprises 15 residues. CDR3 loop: CASSFGQGGLEKLFF. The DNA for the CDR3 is TGCGCCAGCAGCTTTGGACAGGGAGGATTGGAAAAACTGTTTTTT.

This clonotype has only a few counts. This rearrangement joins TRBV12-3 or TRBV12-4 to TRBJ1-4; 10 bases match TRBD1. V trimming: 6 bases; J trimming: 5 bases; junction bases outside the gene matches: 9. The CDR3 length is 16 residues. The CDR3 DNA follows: TGTGCCAGCAGCACGGGACAGGGGATCGGGAATGAAAAACTGTTTTTT. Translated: CASSTGQGIGNEKLFF.

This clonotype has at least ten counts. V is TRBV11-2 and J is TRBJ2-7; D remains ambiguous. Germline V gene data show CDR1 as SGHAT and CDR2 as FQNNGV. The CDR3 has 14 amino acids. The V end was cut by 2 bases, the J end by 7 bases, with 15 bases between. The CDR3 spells CASSLLPSVTEQYF. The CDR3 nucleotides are TGTGCCAGCAGCTTACTCCCATCGGTAACAGAGCAGTACTTC.

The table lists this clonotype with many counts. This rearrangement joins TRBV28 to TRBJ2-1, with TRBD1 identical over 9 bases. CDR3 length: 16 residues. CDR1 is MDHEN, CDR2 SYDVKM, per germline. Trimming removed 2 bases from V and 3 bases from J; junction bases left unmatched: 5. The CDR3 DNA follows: TGTGCCAGCAGTTTAATCTCGGGACAGGGCTACAATGAGCAGTTCTTC. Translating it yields CASSLISGQGYNEQFF.

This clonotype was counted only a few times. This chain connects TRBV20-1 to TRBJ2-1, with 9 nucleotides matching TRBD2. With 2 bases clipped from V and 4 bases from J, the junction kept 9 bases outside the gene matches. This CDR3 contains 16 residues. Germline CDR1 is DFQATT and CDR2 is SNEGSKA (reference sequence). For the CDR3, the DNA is TGCAGTGCTAGACGGAGTCTAGCGGGATCTTACAATGAGCAGTTCTTC. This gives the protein CSARRSLAGSYNEQFF.

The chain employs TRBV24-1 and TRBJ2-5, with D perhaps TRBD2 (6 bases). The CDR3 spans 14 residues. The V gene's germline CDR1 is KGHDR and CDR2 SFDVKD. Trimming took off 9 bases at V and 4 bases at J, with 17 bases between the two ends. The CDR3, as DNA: TGTGCCACCTCCGACCCCCGGAGGGGAGAGACCCAGTACTTC. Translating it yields CATSDPRRGETQYF.

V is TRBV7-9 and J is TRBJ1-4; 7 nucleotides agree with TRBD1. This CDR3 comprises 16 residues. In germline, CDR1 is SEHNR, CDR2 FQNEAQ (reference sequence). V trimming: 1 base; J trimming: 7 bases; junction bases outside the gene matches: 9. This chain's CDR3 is CASSLEPTGSGEKLFF. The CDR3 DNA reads TGTGCCAGCAGCTTAGAGCCGACAGGGTCCGGTGAAAAACTGTTTTTT.

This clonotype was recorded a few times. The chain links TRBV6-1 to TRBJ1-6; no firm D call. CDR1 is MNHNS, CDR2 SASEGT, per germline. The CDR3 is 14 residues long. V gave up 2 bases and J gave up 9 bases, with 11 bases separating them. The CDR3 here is CASSEPPGSSPLHF. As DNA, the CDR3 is TGTGCCAGCAGTGAACCGCCGGGATCTTCACCCCTCCACTTT.

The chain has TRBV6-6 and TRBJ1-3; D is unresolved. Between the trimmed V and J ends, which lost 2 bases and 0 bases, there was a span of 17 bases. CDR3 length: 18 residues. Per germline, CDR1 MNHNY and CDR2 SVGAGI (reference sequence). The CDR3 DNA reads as TGTGCCAGCAGTTACACCGTTGCGGTGGGGTACTCTGGAAACACCATATATTTT. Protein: CASSYTVAVGYSGNTIYF.

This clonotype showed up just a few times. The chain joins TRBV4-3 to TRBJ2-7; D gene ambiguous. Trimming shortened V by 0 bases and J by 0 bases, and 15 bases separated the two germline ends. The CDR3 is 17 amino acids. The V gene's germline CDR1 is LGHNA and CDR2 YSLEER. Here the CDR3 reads CASSQDQIGPSSYEQYF. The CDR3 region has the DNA TGCGCCAGCAGCCAAGATCAGATCGGTCCTAGCTCCTACGAGCAGTACTTC.

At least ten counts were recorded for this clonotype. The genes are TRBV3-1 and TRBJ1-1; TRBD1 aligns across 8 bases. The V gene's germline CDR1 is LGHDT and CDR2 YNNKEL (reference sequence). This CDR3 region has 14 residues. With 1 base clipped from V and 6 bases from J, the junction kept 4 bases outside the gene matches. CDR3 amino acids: CASSQGDRGAEAFF. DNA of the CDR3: TGTGCCAGCAGCCAAGGAGACAGGGGAGCTGAAGCTTTCTTT.

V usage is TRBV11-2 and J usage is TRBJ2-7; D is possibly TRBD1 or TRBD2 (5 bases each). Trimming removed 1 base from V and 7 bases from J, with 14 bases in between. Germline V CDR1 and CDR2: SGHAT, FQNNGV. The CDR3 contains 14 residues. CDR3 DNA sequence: TGTGCCAGCAGCTTAGTCGGGATAGGGGAAGAGCAGTACTTC. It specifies CASSLVGIGEEQYF.

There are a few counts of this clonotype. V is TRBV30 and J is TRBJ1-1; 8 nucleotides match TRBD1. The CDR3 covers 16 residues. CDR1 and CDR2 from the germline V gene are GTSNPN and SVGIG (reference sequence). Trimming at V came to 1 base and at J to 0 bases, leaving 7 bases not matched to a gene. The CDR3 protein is CAWSARQGIMNTEAFF. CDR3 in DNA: TGTGCCTGGAGTGCGCGACAGGGGATCATGAACACTGAAGCTTTCTTT.

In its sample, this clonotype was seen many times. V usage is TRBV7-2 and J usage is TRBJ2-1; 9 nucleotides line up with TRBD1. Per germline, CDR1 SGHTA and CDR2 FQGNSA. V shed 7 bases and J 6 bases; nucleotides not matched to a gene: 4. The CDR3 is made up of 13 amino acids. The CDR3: CASKRTGANEQFF. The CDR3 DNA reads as TGTGCCAGCAAACGGACAGGGGCCAATGAGCAGTTCTTC.